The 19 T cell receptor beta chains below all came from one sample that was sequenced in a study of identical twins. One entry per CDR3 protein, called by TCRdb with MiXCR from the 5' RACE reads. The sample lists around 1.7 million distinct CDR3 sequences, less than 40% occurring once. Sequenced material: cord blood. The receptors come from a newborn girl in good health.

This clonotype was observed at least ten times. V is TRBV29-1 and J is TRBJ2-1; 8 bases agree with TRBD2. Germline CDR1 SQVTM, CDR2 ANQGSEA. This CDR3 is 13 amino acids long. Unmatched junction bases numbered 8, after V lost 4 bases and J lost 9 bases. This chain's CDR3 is CSVVGLAIGEQFF. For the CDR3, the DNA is TGCAGCGTTGTTGGACTAGCTATCGGTGAGCAGTTCTTC.

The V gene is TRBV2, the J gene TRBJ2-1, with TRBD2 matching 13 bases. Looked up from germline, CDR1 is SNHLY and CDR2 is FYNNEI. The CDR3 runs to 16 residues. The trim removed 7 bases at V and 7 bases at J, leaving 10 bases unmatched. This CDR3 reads CASTEGLAGVWNEQFF. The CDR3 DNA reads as TGTGCCAGCACCGAAGGACTAGCGGGGGTTTGGAATGAGCAGTTCTTC.

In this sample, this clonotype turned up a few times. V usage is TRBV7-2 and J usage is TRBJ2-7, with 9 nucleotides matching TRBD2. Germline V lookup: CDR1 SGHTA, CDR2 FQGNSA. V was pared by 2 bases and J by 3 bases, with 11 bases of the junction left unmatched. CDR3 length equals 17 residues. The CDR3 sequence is CASSLYLSGSSDYEQYF. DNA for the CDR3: TGTGCCAGCAGCTTATACCTTAGCGGGAGTTCAGACTACGAGCAGTACTTC.

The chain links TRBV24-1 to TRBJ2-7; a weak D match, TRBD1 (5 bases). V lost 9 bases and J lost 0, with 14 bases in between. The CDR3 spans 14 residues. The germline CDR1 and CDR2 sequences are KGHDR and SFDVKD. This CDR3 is CATRPEDSSYEQYF. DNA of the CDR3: TGTGCCACCCGACCCGAAGACAGCTCCTACGAGCAGTACTTC.

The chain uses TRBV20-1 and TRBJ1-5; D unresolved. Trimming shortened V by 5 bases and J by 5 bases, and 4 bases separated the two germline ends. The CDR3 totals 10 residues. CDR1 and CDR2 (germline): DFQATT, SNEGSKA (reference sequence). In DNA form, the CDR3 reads TGCAGTGCTCCGGATCAGCCCCAGCATTTT. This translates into CSAPDQPQHF.

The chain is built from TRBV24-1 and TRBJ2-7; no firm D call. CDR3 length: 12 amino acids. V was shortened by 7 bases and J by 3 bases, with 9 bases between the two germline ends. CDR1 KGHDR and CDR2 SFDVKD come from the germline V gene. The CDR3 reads CATRYLYYEQYF. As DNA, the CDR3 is TGTGCCACCAGGTACCTCTACTACGAGCAGTACTTC.

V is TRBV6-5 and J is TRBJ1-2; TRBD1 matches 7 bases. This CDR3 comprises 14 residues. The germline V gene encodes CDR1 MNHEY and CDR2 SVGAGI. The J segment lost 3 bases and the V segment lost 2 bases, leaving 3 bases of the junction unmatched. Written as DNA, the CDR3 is TGTGCCAGCAGTTACGACAGGGAGCACTATGGCTACACCTTC. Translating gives CASSYDREHYGYTF.

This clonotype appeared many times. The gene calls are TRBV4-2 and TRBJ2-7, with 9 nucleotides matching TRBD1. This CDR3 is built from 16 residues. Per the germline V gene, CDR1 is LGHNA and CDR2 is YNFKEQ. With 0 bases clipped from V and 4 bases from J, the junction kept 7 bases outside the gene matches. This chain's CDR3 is CASSQDSGQGYYEQYF. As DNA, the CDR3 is TGTGCCAGCAGCCAAGATTCGGGACAGGGATATTACGAGCAGTACTTC.

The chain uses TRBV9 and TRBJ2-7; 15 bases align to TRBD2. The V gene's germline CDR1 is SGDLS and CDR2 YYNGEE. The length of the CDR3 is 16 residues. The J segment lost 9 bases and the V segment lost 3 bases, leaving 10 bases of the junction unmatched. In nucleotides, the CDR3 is TGTGCCAGCAGCGCTTCCTCCGGGACTAGCGGGAGGACGCAGTACTTC. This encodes CASSASSGTSGRTQYF.

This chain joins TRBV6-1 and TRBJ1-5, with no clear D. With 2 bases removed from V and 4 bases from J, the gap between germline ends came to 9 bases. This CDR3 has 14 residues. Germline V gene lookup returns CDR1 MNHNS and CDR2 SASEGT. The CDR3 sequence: CASSEPQRNQPQHF. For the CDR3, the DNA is TGTGCCAGCAGTGAACCCCAACGGAATCAGCCCCAGCATTTT.

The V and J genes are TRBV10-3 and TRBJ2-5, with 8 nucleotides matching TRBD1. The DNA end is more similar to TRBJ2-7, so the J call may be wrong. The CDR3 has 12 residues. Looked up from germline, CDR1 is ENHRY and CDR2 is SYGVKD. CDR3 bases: TGTGCCATCAGGGACAGGGCTGACGAGCAGTACTTC. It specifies CAIRDRADEQYF.

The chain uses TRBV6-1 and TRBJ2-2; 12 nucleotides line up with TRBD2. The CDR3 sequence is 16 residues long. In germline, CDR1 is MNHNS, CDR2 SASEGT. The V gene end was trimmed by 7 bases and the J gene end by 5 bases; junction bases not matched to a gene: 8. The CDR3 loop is CASTLTSGSRTGELFF. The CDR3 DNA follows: TGTGCCAGCACCCTGACTAGCGGGAGTAGGACCGGGGAGCTGTTTTTT.

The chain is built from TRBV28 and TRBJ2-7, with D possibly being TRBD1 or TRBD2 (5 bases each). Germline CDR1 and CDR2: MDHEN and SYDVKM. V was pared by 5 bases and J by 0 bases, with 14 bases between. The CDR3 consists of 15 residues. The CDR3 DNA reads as TGTGCCAGCAGTCCCCCAGGGAGAATCTCCTACGAGCAGTACTTC. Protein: CASSPPGRISYEQYF.

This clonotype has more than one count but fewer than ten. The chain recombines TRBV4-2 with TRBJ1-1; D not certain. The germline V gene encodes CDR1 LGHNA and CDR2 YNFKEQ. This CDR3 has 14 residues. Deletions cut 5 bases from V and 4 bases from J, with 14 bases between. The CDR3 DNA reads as TGTGCCAGCAGCAGGGATACGGCGGTCACTGAAGCTTTCTTT. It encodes CASSRDTAVTEAFF.

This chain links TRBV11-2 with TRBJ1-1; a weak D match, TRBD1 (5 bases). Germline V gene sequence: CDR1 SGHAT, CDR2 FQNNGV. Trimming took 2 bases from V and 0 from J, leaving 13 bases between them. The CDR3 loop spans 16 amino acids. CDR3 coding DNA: TGTGCCAGCAGCTTAAGAGTGGGACCGATGAACACTGAAGCTTTCTTT. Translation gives CASSLRVGPMNTEAFF.

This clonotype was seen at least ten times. CDR3 sequence reads: CAISGTSGYEQYF. The CDR3 nucleotides are TGTGCCATCAGTGGGACTAGCGGCTACGAGCAGTACTTC. The chain combines TRBV10-3 with TRBJ2-7; 10 bases map to TRBD2. V lost 4 bases to trimming and J lost 3 bases; unmatched junction nucleotides: 0. The CDR3 sequence is 13 residues long. Per germline, CDR1 ENHRY and CDR2 SYGVKD.

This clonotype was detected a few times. CDR3 bases: TGTGCCAGCAGTGGTACTAGCGGCCACAACAATGAGCAGTTCTTC. Translation: CASSGTSGHNNEQFF. The chain couples TRBV28 to TRBJ2-1; TRBD2 matches at 8 bases. Germline CDR1 MDHEN, CDR2 SYDVKM. After removal of 5 bases from V and 5 bases from J, the junction contained 8 bases not matched to a gene. The CDR3 sequence is 15 residues long.

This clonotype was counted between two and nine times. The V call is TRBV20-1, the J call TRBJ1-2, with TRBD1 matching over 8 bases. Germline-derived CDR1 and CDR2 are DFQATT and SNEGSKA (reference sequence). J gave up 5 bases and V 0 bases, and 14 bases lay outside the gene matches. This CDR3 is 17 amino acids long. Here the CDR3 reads CSARDPDRATYSYGYTF. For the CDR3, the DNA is TGCAGTGCTAGAGATCCGGACAGGGCTACCTATTCTTATGGCTACACCTTC.

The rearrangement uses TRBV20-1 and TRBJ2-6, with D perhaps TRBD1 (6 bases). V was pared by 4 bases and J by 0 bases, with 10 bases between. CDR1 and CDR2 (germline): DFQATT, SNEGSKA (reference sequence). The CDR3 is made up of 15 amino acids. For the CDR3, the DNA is TGCAGTGCTACGAGGGGGACCTCTGGGGCCAACGTCCTGACTTTC. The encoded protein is CSATRGTSGANVLTF.